This T cell receptor (beta chain) was sequenced in a study of CD8 T cells in ankylosing spondylitis. CDR3 length equals 16 residues. Germline loops: CDR1 SGHVS, CDR2 FQNEAQ. V trimming: 4 bases; J trimming: 4 bases; junction bases outside the gene matches: 9. This clonotype was counted many times. Its antigen is not identified. Points from the study as a whole: Roughly eight highly homologous variants formed a TCR beta motif that appeared characteristic of ankylosing spondylitis blood. It was reported that disease-linked clones were significantly enriched in matched ankylosing spondylitis synovial fluid.

In TCRdb, the 5' RACE reads were re-called with MiXCR into one record per CDR3 protein. Of tens of thousands of distinct CDR3 sequences listed, approximately 11% are singletons. Sequenced sample: blood, either unsorted or a sorted T cell fraction (not recorded which). V usage is TRBV7-8 and J usage is TRBJ1-1, with TRBD1 matching over 10 bases. This receptor was identified in a male donor with ankylosing spondylitis or in good health (not recorded which). The CDR3 DNA sequence: TGTGCCAGCAGCTCGGACAGGGGGTGGTTTGGCACTGAAGCTTTCTTT. Its translation is CASSSDRGWFGTEAFF.